The T cell receptor (beta chain) described here comes from a study of molecular identifiers for immune sequencing clone quantification. Study summary: RNA, taken in replicates from about 20,000 or 100,000 naive CD8 cells, was split five ways, with four sequenced.

General observations from the study: In naive cells, under 1% of molecules belonged to clones above 20 RNA copies, against over 99% in effector cells.

Making the bulk TCR libraries relied on previously described methods and listed TCR primers. MiXCR, applied by TCRdb to the PCR reads, yields one record per CDR3 protein. This table holds about 500,000 distinct CDR3 sequences, about 26% found once. A note on this clonotype: The antigen remains unidentified.

The CDR3 is 15 amino acids. V lost 6 bases to trimming and J lost 3 bases, with 18 bases between them. CD8+CD4-CCR7+CD45RA+ cells were sorted as naive CD8 T cells. The rearrangement uses TRBV12-3 or TRBV12-4 and TRBJ2-7; perhaps TRBD1 as D (5 bases). The source is a human donor in good health. Some libraries in this study had Jurkat cell RNA spiked in. Sequenced sample: naive CD8+ T cells from blood, with Jurkat cell RNA spiked in. Subset meaning: FACS-sorted CD8+CD4-CCR7+CD45RA+ naive T cells. The CDR3 sequence is CASSPTQGTLYEQYF. CDR3 bases: TGTGCCAGCAGCCCGACGCAGGGAACTCTCTACGAGCAGTACTTC.